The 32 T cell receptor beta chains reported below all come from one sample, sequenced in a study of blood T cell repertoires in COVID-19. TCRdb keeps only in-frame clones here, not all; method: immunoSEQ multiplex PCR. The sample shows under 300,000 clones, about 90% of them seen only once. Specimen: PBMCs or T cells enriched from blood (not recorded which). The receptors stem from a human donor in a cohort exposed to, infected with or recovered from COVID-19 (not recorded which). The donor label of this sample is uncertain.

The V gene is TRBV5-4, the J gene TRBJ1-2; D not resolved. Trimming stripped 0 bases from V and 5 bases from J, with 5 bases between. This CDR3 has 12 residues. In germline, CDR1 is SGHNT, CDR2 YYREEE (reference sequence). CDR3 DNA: TGTGCCAGCAGCTTGGGGCAGTATGGCTACACCTTC. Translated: CASSLGQYGYTF.

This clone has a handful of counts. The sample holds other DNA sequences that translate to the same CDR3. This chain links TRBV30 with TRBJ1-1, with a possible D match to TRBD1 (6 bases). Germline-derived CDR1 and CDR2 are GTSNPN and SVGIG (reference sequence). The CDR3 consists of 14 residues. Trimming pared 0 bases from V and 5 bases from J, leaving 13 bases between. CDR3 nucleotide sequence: TGTGCCTGGAGTGTCGGGGGGGCGGGAACTGAAGCTTTCTTT. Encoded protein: CAWSVGGAGTEAFF. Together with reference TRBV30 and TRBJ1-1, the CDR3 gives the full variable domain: SQTIHQWPATLVQPVGSPLSLECTVEGTSNPNLYWYRQAAGRGLQLLFYSVGIGQISSEVPQNLSASRPQDRQFILSSKKLLLSDSGFYLCAWSVGGAGTEAFFGQGTRLTVV.

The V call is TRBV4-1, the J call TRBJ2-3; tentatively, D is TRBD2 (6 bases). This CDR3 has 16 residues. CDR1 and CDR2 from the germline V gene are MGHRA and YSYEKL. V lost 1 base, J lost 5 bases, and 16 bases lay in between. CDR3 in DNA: TGCGCCAGCAGCCAAGGCCAGTACCGGAGGGGAGATACGCAGTATTTT. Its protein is CASSQGQYRRGDTQYF.

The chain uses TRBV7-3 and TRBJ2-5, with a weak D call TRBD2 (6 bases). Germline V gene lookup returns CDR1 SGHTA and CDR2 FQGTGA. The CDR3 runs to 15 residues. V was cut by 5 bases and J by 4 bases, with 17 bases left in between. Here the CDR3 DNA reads TGTGCCAGCAGCCCCGAAGGCGGGGACCCAGAGACCCAGTACTTC. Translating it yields CASSPEGGDPETQYF.

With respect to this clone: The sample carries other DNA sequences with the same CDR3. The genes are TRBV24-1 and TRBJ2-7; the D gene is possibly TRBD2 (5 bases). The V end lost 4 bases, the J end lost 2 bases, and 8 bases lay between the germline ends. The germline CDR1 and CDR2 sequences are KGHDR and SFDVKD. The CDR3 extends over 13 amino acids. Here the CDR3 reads CATSDPGTYEQYF. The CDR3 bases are TGTGCCACCAGTGACCCCGGGACCTACGAGCAGTACTTC.

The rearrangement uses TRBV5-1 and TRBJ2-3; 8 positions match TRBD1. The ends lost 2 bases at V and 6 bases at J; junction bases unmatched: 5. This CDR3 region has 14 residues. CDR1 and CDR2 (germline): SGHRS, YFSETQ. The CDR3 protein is CASSFTGGKDTQYF. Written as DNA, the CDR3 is TGCGCCAGCAGCTTCACAGGGGGGAAGGATACGCAGTATTTT.

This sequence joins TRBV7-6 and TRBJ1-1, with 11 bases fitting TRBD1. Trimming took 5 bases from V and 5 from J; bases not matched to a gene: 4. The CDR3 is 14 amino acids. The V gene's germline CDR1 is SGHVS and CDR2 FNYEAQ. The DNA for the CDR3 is TGTGCCAGCAGCGAGGGACAGGGGGGGACTGAAGCTTTCTTT. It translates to CASSEGQGGTEAFF.

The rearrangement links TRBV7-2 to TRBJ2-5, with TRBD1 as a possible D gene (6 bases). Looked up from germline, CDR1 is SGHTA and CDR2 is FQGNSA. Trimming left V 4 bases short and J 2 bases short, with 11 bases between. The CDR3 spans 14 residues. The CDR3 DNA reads TGTGCCAGCAGCTCCTCGGGACAACAAGAGACCCAGTACTTC. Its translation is CASSSSGQQETQYF. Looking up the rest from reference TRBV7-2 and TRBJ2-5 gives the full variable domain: GAGVSQSPSNKVTEKGKDVELRCDPISGHTALYWYRQSLGQGLEFLIYFQGNSAPDKSGLPSDRFSAERTGGSVSTLTIQRTQQEDSAVYLCASSSSGQQETQYFGPGTRLLVL.

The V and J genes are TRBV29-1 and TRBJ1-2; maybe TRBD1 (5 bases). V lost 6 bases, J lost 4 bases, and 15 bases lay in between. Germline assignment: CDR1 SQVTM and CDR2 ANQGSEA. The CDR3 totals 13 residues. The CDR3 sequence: CSVQQGGGYGYTF. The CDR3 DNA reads TGCAGCGTCCAGCAGGGAGGTGGCTATGGCTACACCTTC.

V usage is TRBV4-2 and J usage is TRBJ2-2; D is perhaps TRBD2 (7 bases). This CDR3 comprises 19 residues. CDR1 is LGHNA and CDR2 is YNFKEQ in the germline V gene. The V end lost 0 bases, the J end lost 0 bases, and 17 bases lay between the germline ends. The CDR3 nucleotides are TGTGCCAGCAGCCAAGATTGGGAGGGGGGGTTCGCGAACACCGGGGAGCTGTTTTTT. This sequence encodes CASSQDWEGGFANTGELFF.

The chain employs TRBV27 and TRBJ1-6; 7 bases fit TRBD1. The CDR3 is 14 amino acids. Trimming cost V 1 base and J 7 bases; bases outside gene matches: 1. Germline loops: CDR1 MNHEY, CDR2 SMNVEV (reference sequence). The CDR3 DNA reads TGTGCCAGCAGTTTATGGGACAGCAATTCACCCCTCCACTTT. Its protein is CASSLWDSNSPLHF.

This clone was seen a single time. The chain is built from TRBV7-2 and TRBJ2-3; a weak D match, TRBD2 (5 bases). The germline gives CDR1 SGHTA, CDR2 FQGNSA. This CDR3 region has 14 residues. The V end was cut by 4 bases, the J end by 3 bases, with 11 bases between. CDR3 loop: CASSWSGSTDTQYF. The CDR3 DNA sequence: TGTGCCAGCAGCTGGTCGGGGAGTACAGATACGCAGTATTTT.

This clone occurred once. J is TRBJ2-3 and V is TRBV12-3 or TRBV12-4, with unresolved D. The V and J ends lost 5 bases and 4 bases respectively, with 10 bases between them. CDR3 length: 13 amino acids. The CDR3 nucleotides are TGTGCCAGCAGTCGACACATAGCAGATACGCAGTATTTT. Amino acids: CASSRHIADTQYF.

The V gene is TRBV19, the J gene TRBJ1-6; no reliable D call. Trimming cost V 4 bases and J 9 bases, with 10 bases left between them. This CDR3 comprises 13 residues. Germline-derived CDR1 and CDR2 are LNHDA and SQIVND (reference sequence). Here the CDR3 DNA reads TGTGCCAGTAGTAAACAGCCAGGTTCACCCCTCCACTTT. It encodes CASSKQPGSPLHF. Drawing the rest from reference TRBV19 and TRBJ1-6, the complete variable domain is DGGITQSPKYLFRKEGQNVTLSCEQNLNHDAMYWYRQDPGQGLRLIYYSQIVNDFQKGDIAEGYSVSREKKESFPLTVTSAQKNPTAFYLCASSKQPGSPLHFGNGTRLTVT.

The CDR3: CASSLRQGHNSPLHF. In nucleotides, the CDR3 is TGTGCCAGCAGTTTAAGACAGGGGCATAATTCACCCCTCCACTTT. The V and J genes are TRBV27 and TRBJ1-6; 8 bases agree with TRBD1. Trimming at V came to 2 bases and at J to 5 bases, leaving 2 bases not matched to a gene. The germline V gene encodes CDR1 MNHEY and CDR2 SMNVEV (reference sequence). The CDR3 extends over 15 amino acids.

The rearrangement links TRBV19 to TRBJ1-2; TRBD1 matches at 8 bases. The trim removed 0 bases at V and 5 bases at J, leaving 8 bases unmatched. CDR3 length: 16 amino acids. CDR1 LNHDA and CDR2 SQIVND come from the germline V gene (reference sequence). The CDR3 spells CASSIDPAGGRYGYTF. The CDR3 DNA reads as TGTGCCAGTAGTATAGATCCGGCAGGGGGCCGGTATGGCTACACCTTC.

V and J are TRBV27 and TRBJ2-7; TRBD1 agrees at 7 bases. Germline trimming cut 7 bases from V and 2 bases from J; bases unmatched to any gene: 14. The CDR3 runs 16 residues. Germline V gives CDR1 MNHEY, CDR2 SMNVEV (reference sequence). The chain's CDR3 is CASTYSAGQAAYEQYF. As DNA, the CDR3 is TGTGCCAGCACTTACTCGGCTGGACAGGCTGCCTACGAGCAGTACTTC.

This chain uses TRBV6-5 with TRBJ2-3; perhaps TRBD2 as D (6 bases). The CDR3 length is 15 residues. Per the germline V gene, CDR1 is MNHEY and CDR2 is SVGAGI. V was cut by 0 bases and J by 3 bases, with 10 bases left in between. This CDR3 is CASSYSAGRTDTQYF. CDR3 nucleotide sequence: TGTGCCAGCAGTTACTCGGCAGGGAGGACAGATACGCAGTATTTT.

Written as DNA, the CDR3 is TGCGCCAGCAGTACCGACAGGGGGCAGGGGGCCAACGTCCTGACTTTC. This gives the protein CASSTDRGQGANVLTF. The V call is TRBV23-1, the J call TRBJ2-6, with TRBD1 identical over 10 bases. TRBV23-1 is classed as an ORF, of uncertain function. The CDR3 extends over 16 amino acids. V lost 5 bases to trimming and J lost 4 bases; unmatched junction nucleotides: 5.

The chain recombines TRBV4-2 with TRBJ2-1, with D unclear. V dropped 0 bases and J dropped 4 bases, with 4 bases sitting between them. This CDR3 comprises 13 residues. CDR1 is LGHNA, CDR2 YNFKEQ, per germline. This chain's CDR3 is CASSQDLYNEQFF. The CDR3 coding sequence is TGTGCCAGCAGCCAAGACCTATACAATGAGCAGTTCTTC.

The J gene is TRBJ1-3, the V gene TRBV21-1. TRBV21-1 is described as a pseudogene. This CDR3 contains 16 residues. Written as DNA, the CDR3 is TGTGCCAGCAGAGAGGGCACCATATACTCTGGAAACACCATATATTTT. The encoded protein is CASREGTIYSGNTIYF.

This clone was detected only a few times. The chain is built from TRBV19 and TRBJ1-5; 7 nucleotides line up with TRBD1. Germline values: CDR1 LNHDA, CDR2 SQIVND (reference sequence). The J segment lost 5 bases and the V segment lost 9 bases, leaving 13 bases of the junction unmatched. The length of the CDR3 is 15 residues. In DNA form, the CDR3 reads TGTGCCAGCAGCCCCGACAGGGTTTCATATCAGCCCCAGCATTTT. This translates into CASSPDRVSYQPQHF.

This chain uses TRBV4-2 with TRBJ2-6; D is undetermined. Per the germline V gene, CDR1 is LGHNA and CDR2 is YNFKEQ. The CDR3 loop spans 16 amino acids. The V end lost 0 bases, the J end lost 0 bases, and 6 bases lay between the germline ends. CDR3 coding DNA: TGTGCCAGCAGCCAAGAAGTCGGCTCTGGGGCCAACGTCCTGACTTTC. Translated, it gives CASSQEVGSGANVLTF.

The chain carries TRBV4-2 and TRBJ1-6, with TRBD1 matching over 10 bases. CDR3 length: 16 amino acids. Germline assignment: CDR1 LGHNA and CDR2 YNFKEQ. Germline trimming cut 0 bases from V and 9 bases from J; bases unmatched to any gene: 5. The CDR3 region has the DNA TGTGCCAGCAGCCAAGAGGCTCGGGACAGGGGTTCACCCCTCCACTTT. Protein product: CASSQEARDRGSPLHF.

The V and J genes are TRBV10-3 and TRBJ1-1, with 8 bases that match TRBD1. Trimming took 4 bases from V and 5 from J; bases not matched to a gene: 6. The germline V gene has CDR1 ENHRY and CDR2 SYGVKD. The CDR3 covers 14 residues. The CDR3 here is CAISGGQGSTEAFF. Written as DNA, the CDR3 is TGTGCCATCAGTGGCGGACAGGGATCGACTGAAGCTTTCTTT.

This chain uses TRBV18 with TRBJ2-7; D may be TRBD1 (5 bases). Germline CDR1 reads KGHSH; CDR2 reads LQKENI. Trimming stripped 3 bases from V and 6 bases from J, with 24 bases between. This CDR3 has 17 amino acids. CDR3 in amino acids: CASSPNSNFGQGIEQYF. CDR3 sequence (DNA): TGTGCCAGCTCACCTAACTCCAACTTTGGTCAGGGTATCGAGCAGTACTTC.

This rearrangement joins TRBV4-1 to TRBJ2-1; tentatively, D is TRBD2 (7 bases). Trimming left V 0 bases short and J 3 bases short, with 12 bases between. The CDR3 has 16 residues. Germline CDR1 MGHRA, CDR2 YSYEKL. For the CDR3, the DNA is TGCGCCAGCAGCCAAGAGGGCGGGGGCCTCTACAATGAGCAGTTCTTC. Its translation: CASSQEGGGLYNEQFF.

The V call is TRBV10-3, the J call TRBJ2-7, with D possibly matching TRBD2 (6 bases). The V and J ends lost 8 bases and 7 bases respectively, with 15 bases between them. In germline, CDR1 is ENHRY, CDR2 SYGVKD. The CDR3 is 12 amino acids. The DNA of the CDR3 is TGTGCCATCGGAGGGAGGTTTGGTGAGCAGTACTTC. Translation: CAIGGRFGEQYF.

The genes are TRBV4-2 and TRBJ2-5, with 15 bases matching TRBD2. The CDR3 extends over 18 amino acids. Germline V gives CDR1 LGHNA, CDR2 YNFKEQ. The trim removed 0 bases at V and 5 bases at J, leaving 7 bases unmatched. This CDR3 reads CASSQDGGLAGGGETQYF. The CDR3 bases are TGTGCCAGCAGCCAAGATGGGGGACTAGCGGGAGGAGGGGAGACCCAGTACTTC.

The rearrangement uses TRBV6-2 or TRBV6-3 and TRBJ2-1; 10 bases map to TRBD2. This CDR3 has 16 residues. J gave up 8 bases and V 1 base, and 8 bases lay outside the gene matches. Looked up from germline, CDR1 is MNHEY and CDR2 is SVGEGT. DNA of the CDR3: TGTGCCAGCAGTTACTTTAGCGGGGGGCAATTGGATGAGCAGTTCTTC. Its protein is CASSYFSGGQLDEQFF.

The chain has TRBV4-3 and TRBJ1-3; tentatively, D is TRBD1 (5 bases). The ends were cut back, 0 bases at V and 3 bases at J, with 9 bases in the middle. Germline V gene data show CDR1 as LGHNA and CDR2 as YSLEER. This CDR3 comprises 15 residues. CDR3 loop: CASSQEGAIGNTIYF. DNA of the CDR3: TGCGCCAGCAGCCAAGAAGGGGCAATTGGAAACACCATATATTTT.

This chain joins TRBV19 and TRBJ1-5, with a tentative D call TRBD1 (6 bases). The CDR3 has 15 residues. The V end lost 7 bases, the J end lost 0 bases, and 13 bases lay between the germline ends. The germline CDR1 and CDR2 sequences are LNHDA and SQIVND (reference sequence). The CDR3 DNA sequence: TGTGCCAGTAAAGCCGACAGGTATAGCAATCAGCCCCAGCATTTT. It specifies CASKADRYSNQPQHF.